This T cell receptor (beta chain) was sequenced in a study of early T cells in non-severe SARS-CoV-2 infection. Study information: Unpaired chains resulted from sequencing bulk RNA of unsorted whole blood.

The CDR3 loop spans 15 amino acids. The V and J ends lost 5 bases and 2 bases, in that order; junction bases with no gene match: 3. Germline lookup yields CDR1 MRHNA and CDR2 SNTAGT. Separate cDNA molecules each had unique molecular identifiers attached to them. MiXCR was run by TCRdb on the 5' RACE reads, yielding one entry per CDR3 protein. This table has 90,000 to 100,000 distinct CDR3 sequences, about 13% appearing once. In the case of this clonotype: Its antigen is undetermined.

Whole-study results and caveats: VDJdb-based annotation leaned toward anti-spike CD8 responses and missed private and CD4 specificities.

This TCR was recovered from an adult who was a healthcare worker with PCR-confirmed SARS-CoV-2 infection or an uninfected control (not recorded which). The chain employs TRBV6-4 and TRBJ2-3, with 11 bases that match TRBD2. The sample consisted of whole blood. The CDR3 DNA reads as TGTGCCAGCAGTCGACTAGCGGGGACCACAGATACGCAGTATTTT. It encodes CASSRLAGTTDTQYF.